This T cell receptor beta chain was sequenced during a study of blood T cell repertoires in COVID-19. Original processing methods: How many nucleated cells were present was estimated from reference gene primer amplification. Sequencing used immunoSEQ multiplex PCR; TCRdb keeps in-frame clones, though not all of them. V and J calls and clone size are given by that table; D and trimming were obtained from the DNA. The sample lists 300,000 to 400,000 clones; around nine tenths were seen once. This CDR3 has 15 amino acids. Germline loops: CDR1 LGHNA, CDR2 YNFKEQ. V lost 1 base and J lost 5; bases outside the gene matches: 6.

The clonotype originates from a woman between 45 and 65 years old with active or convalescent COVID-19. The chain combines TRBV4-2 with TRBJ1-1; TRBD1 aligns across 8 bases. Sequencing was carried out using peripheral blood. CDR3 sequence: CASSQGSQGGTEAFF. The CDR3 DNA reads TGTGCCAGCAGCCAAGGTTCACAGGGGGGTACTGAAGCTTTCTTT.